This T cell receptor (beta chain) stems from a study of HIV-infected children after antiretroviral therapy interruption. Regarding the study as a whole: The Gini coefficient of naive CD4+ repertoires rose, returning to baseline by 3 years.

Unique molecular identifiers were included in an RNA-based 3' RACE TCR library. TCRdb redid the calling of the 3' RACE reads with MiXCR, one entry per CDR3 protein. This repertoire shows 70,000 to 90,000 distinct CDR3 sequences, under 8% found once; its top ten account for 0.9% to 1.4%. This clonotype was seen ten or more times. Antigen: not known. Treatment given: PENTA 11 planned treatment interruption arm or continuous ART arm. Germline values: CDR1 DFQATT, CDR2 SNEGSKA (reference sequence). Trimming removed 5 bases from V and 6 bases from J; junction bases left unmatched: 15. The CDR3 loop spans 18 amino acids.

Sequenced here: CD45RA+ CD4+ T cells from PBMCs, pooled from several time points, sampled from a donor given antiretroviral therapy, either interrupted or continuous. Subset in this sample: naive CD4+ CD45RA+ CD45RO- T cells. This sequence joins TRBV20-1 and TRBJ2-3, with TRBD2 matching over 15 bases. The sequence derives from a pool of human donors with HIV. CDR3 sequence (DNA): TGCAGTGCTTCCTCCCGGACTAGCGGGGGGGCCGTGCCCGATACGCAGTATTTT. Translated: CSASSRTSGGAVPDTQYF.